The 3 T cell receptor beta chains below come from one sample, sequenced in a study of T cell responses to AZD1222 COVID-19 vaccine. The assay was immunoSEQ multiplex PCR, and TCRdb's table has in-frame clones only and misses some. Of roughly 190,000 clones in the sample, around 92% were seen once. The source was peripheral blood, collected on day 0 of AZD1222 vaccination. These TCRs come from an adult in good health.

The rearrangement joins TRBV6-2 or TRBV6-3 to TRBJ1-2, with D maybe TRBD1 (6 bases). In germline, CDR1 is MNHEY, CDR2 SVGEGT. Trimming pared 4 bases from V and 1 base from J, leaving 10 bases between. CDR3 length equals 14 residues. The CDR3 bases are TGTGCCAGCAGTTCCGTACAGGGTAACTATGGCTACACCTTC. This sequence encodes CASSSVQGNYGYTF.

This clone was seen a single time. The chain is built from TRBV18 and TRBJ2-1, with a tentative D call TRBD2 (7 bases). CDR1 and CDR2 from the germline V gene are KGHSH and LQKENI. V lost 3 bases and J lost 7, with 16 bases in between. CDR3 length: 15 residues. This CDR3 reads CASSPNPQGGNEQFF. The CDR3 nucleotides read TGTGCCAGCTCACCCAACCCACAGGGAGGGAATGAGCAGTTCTTC.

The chain links TRBV9 to TRBJ1-5, with D unresolved. The ends were cut back, 2 bases at V and 2 bases at J, with 14 bases in the middle. The CDR3 totals 16 residues. Looked up from germline, CDR1 is SGDLS and CDR2 is YYNGEE. The CDR3 region has the DNA TGTGCCAGCAGCGTCGTCGGGGAGATTCGCAATCAGCCCCAGCATTTT. It specifies CASSVVGEIRNQPQHF.